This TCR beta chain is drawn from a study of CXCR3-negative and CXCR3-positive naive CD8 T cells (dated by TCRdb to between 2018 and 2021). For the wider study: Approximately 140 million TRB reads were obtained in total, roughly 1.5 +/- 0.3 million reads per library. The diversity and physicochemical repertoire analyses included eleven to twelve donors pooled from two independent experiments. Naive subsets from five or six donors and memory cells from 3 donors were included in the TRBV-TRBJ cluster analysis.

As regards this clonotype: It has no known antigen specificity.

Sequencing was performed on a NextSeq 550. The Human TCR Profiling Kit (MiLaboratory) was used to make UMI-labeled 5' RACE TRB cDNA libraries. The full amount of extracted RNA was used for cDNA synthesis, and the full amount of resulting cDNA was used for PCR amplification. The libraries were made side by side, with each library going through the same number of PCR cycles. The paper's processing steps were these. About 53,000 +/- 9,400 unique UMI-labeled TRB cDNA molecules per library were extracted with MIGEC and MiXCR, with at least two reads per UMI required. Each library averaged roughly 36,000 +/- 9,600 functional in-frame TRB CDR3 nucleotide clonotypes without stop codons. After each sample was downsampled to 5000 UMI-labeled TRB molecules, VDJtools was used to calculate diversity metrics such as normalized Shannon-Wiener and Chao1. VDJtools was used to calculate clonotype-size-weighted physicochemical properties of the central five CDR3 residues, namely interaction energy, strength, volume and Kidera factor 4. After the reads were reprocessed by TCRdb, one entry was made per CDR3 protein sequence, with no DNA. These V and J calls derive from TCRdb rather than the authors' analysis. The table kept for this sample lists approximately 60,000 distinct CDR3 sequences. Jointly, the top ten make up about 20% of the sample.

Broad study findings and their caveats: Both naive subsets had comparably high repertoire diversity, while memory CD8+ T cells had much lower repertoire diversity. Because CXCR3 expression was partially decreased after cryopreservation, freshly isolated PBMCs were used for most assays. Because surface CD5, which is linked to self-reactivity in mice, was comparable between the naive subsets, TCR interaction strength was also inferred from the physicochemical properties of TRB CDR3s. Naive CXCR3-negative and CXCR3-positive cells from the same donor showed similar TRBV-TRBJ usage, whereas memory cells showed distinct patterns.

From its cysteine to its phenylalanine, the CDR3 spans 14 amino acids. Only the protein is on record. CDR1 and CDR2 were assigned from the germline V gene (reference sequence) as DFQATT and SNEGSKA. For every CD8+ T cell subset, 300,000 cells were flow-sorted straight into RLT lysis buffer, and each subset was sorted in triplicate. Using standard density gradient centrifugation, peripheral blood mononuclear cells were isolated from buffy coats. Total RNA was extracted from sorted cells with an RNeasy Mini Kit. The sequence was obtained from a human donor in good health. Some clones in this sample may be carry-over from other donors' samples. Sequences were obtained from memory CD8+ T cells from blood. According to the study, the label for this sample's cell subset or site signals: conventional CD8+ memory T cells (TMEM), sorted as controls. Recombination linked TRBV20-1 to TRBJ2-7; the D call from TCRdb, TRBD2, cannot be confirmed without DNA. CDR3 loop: CSAKGTETTYEQYF.